This TCR beta chain was sequenced for a study of shared clonotypes between healthy human individuals. Looking at the study overall: Participating donors consisted of a couple of women and a few men aged 18 to 49.

Every immunoSEQ plate was one replicate of a subset's evenly spread DNA. Produced via immunoSEQ multiplex PCR; TCRdb's table is partial and in-frame only. The sample contains approximately 1.1 million clones, roughly 74% of which appear only once. V shed 3 bases, J shed 6 bases, and the junction held 5 bases outside the gene matches. Germline lookup yields CDR1 SNHLY and CDR2 FYNNEI. The CDR3 sequence is 13 residues long. Whole-study findings and limits: It was expected that sequencing depth would affect clonotype sharing among donors.

Comment on this clone: The antigen remains undetermined.

The chain uses TRBV2 and TRBJ2-7; 7 nucleotides line up with TRBD2. The TCR comes from a man aged 18 to 29 in good health. Some clones in this sample may be carry-over from other donors' samples. The specimen sequenced was memory CD4+ T cells from PBMCs. The subset was: CD45RA-negative fraction. The CDR3 DNA is TGTGCCAGCAGTGACGAGGAGCGGGGCGAGCAGTACTTC. Its translation: CASSDEERGEQYF.